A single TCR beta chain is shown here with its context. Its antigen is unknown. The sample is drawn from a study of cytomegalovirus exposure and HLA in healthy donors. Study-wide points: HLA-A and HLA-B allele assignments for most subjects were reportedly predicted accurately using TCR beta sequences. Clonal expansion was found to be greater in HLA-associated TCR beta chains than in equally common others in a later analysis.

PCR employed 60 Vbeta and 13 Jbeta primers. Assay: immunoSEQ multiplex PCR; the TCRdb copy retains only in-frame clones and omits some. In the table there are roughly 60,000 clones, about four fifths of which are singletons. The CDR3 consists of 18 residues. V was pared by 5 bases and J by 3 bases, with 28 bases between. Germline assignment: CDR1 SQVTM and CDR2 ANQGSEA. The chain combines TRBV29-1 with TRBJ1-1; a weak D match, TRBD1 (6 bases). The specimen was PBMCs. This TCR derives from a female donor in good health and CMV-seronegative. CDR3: CSVFLTSTRGEGDTEAFF. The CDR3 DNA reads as TGCAGCGTTTTCCTAACATCAACCAGAGGCGAGGGGGACACTGAAGCTTTCTTT.